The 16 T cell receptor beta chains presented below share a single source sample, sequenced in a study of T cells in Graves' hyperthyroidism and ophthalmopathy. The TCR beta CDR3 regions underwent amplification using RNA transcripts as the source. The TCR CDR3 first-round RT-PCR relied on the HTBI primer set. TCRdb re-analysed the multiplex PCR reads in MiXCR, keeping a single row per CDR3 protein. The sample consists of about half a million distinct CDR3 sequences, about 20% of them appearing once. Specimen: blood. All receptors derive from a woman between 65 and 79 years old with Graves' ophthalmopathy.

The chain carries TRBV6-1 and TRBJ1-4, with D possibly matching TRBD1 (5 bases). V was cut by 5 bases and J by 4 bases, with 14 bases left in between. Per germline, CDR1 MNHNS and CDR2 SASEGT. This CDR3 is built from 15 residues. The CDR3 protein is CASSSRDGLNEKLFF. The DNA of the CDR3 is TGTGCCAGCAGTAGCCGGGACGGACTTAATGAAAAACTGTTTTTT.

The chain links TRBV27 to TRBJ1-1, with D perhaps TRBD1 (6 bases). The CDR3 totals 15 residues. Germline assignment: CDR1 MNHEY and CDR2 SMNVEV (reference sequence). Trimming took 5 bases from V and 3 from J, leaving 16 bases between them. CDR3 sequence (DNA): TGTGCCAGCAGTAACGACAGGAGGCGAGACACTGAAGCTTTCTTT. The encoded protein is CASSNDRRRDTEAFF.

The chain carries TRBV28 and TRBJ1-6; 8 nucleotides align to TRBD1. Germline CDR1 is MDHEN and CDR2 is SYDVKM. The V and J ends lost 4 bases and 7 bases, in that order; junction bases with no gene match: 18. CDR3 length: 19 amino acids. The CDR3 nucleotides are TGTGCCAGCAGTTCGGGGACAGGCAACGGGGCTTTGGGGAATTCACCCCTCCACTTT. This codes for CASSSGTGNGALGNSPLHF.

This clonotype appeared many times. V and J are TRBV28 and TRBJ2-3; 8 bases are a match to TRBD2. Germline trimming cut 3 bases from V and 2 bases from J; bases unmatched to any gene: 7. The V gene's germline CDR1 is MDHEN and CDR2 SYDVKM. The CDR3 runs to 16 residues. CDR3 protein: CASSFVLAGITDTQYF. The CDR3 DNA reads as TGTGCCAGCAGTTTTGTGTTAGCGGGAATCACAGATACGCAGTATTTT.

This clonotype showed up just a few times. The CDR3 nucleotides read TGTGCCTGGAGTGTGCCCCGGGCCGACCGCTATAATTCACCCCTCCACTTT. The encoded protein is CAWSVPRADRYNSPLHF. The rearrangement joins TRBV30 to TRBJ1-6, with no clear D. CDR3 size: 17 residues. From germline, CDR1 is GTSNPN and CDR2 SVGIG (reference sequence). Trimming stripped 0 bases from V and 3 bases from J, with 15 bases between.

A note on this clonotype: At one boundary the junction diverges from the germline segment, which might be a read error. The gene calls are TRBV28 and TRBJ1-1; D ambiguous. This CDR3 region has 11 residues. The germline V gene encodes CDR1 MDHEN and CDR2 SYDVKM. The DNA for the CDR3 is TGTGCCAGCAGTTTCAACATTGAAGCTTTCTTT. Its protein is CASSFNIEAFF.

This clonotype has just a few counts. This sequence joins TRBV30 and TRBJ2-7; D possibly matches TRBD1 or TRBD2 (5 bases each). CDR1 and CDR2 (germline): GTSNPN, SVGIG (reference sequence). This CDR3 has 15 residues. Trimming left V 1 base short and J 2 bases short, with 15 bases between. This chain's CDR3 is CAWSEPGSGAYEQYF. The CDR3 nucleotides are TGTGCCTGGAGTGAACCAGGGTCCGGGGCCTACGAGCAGTACTTC.

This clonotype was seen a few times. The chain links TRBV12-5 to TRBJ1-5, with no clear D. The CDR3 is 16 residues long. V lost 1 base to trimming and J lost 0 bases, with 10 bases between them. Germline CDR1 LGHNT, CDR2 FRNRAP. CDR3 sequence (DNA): TGTGCTAGTGGTTTGGGGGAGGGTATTAGCAATCAGCCCCAGCATTTT. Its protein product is CASGLGEGISNQPQHF.

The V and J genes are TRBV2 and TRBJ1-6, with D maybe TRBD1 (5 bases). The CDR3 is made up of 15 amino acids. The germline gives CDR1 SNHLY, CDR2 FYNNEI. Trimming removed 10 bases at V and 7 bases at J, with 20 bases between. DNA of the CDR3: TGTGCCACAACCGCGATCCAGGGATCCAATTCACCCCTCCACTTT. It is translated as CATTAIQGSNSPLHF.

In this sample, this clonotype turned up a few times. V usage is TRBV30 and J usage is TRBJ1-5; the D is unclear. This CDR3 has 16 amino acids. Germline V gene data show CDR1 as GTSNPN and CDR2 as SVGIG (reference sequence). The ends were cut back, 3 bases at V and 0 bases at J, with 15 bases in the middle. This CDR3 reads CAWSPIRPPSNQPQHF. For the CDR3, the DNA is TGTGCCTGGAGCCCCATCAGGCCTCCTAGCAATCAGCCCCAGCATTTT.

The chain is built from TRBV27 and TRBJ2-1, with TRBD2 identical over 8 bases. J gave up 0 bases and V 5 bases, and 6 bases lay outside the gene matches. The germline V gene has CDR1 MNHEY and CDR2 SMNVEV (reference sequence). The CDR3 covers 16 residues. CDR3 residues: CASSVSGTSSYNEQFF. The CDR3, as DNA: TGTGCCAGCAGTGTCTCCGGGACTAGCTCCTACAATGAGCAGTTCTTC.

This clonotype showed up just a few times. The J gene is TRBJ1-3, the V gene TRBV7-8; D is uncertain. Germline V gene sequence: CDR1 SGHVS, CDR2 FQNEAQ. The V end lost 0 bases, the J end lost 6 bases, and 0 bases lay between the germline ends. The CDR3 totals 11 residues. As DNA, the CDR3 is TGTGCCAGCAGCTTAGCAAACACCATATATTTT. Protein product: CASSLANTIYF. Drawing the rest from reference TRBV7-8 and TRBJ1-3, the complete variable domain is GAGVSQSPRYKVAKRGQDVALRCDPISGHVSLFWYQQALGQGPEFLTYFQNEAQLDKSGLPSDRFFAERPEGSVSTLKIQRTQQEDSAVYLCASSLANTIYFGEGSWLTVV.

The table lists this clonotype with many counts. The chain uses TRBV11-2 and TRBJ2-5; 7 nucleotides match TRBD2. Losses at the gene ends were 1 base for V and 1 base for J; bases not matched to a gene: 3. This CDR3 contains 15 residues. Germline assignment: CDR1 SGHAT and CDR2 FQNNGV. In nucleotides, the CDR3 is TGTGCCAGCAGCTTAGCGGGAGGAGGCCAAGAGACCCAGTACTTC. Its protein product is CASSLAGGGQETQYF.

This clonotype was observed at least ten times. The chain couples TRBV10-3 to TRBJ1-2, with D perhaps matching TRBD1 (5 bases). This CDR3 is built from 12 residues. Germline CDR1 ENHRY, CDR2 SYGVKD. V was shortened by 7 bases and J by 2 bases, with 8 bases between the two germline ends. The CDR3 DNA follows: TGTGCCATCAAGACAGAAAACTATGGCTACACCTTC. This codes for CAIKTENYGYTF.

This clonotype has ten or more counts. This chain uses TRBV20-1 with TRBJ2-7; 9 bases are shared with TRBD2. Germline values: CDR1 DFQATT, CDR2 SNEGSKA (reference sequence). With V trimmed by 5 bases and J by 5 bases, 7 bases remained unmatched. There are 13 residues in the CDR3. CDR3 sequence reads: CSAAGGVTNEQYF. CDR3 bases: TGCAGTGCTGCGGGAGGGGTGACAAACGAGCAGTACTTC.

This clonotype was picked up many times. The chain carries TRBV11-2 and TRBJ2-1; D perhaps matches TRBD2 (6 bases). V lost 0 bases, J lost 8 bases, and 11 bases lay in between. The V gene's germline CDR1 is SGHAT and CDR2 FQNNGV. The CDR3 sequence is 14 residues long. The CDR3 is CASSLDRAGYEQFF. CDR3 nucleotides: TGTGCCAGCAGCTTAGATAGAGCGGGCTATGAGCAGTTCTTC.